The T cell receptor (beta chain) described here comes from a study of blood T cell repertoires in COVID-19. Study information: Samples taken during acute and convalescent COVID-19 were collected in the United States, Italy and Spain. PBMCs, B-cell-depleted T cells, or T cells were the source of the cDNA or gDNA that made up the material.

Germline CDR1 reads GTSNPN; CDR2 reads SVGIG (reference sequence). The CDR3 runs to 15 residues. The ends were cut back, 4 bases at V and 2 bases at J, with 12 bases in the middle. Authors' processing steps: Researchers report that nucleated cell counts were estimated from reference gene primer amplification. Measured with immunoSEQ multiplex PCR; TCRdb has only the in-frame clones, and not every one. The V and J calls and the clone size are those of that table, but D and trimming were determined from the DNA. The sample carries roughly 220,000 clones, about nine tenths recorded once. This sequence joins TRBV30 and TRBJ1-6; D remains ambiguous. The material sequenced was peripheral blood. This receptor was obtained from a man aged 25 to 40 who had recovered from COVID-19. CDR3 sequence: CAWNGKSTYNSPLHF. The DNA for the CDR3 is TGTGCCTGGAACGGGAAGAGCACCTATAATTCACCCCTCCACTTT.